This T cell receptor (beta chain) was identified during a study of shared clonotypes between healthy human individuals. Libraries were prepared by immunoSEQ multiplex PCR; TCRdb keeps only in-frame clonotypes and omits some of them. The profile covers around 2.3 million clones, with 90% to 97% appearing a single time and around 0.13% taken by the ten largest. The source material was naive CD4+ T cells sorted from blood. The subset was: CD45RA+ positively selected. The sequence came from a man in his late teens or twenties in good health.

The chain's CDR3 is CASSLQVNEKLFF. The DNA of the CDR3 is TGTGCCAGCAGTTTACAGGTTAATGAAAAACTGTTTTTT. The rearrangement links TRBV2 to TRBJ1-4; weak D call: TRBD1 (5 bases). Germline V gene data show CDR1 as SNHLY and CDR2 as FYNNEI. The V end lost 5 bases, the J end lost 4 bases, and 8 bases lay between the germline ends. This CDR3 region has 13 residues.